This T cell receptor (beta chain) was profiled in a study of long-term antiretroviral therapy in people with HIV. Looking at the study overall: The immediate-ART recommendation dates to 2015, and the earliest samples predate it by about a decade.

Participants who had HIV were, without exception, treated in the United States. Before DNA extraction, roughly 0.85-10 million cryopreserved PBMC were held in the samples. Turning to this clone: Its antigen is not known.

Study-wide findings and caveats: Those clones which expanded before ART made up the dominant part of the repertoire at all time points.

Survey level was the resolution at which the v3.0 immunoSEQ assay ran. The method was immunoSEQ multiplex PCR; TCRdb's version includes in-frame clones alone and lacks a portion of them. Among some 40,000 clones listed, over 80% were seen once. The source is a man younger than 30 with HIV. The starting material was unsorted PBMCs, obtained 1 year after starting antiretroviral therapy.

CDR3 sequence: CASSQVGQAIPSNYGYTF. The CDR3 region has the DNA TGCGCCAGCAGCCAAGTGGGACAGGCGATCCCCTCTAACTATGGCTACACCTTC. The chain has TRBV4-1 and TRBJ1-2, with 8 bases fitting TRBD1. With V trimmed by 1 base and J by 0 bases, 10 bases remained unmatched. CDR1 is MGHRA, CDR2 YSYEKL, per germline. The CDR3 runs 18 residues.